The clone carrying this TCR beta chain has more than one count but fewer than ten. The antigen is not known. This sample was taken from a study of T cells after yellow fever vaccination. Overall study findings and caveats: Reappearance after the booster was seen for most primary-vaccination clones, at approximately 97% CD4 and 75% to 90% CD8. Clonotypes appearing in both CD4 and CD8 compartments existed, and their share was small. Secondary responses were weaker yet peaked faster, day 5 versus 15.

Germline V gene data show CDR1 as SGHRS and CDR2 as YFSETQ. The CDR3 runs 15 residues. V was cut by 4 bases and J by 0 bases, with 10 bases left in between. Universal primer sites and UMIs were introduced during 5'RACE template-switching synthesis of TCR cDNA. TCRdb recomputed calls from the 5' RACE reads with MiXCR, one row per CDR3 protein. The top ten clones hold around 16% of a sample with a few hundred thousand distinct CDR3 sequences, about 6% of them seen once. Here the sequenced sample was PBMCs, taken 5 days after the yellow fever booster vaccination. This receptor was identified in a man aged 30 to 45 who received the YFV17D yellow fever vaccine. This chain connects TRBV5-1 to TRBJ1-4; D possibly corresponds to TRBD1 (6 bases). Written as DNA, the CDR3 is TGCGCCAGCAGCGTCCAGGGGACAACTAATGAAAAACTGTTTTTT. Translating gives CASSVQGTTNEKLFF.